This section outlines one TCR beta chain sequence together with its context. This clone was seen more than once but under ten times. Its antigen remains undetermined. At one end, the junction sequence differs from germline, possibly due to a read error. The data originate from a study of beta chain features in type 1 diabetes (dated by TCRdb to 2016 to 2019). For the study in its entirety: No differences in mean age, gender distribution, total cell number or subset yield were found between patients and healthy donors. A total of 90 million to 120 million sorted cells were examined across all samples, and a strong correlation was observed between cell number per subset and RNA yield. In the study, TCRB repertoires of sorted circulating CD4+ T cell subsets from recently diagnosed type 1 diabetes patients were compared with those of matched healthy donors. Regulatory and stem cell-like memory subsets were obtained from only 8 patients and roughly eight healthy donors, while naive and central memory subsets were obtained from all 30 or so donors. Overall results and qualifications from the work: At VDJ recombination sites, patients with type 1 diabetes made fewer insertions and deleted more nucleotides, a pattern implying thymic rearrangement abnormalities. Sequencing cDNA rather than genomic DNA could over-represent highly expressing activated cells, although activation and CD3 levels did not differ between groups. Because small numbers of individuals were included in the HLA sub-analyses, any influence of HLA type on TCRB rearrangement was left unresolved. Shorter templates might have been favored by PCR, but patient and control samples were amplified and corrected together, so both groups would have been affected equally by any skew. The naive, central memory and regulatory TCRB repertoires appeared to resemble one another more closely among patients than among healthy donors. Type 1 diabetes patients showed a moderate but significant shortening of TCRB CDR3 length in all four CD4+ subsets.

The entire isolated RNA was reverse transcribed using the High Capacity cDNA Reverse Transcription Kit, and thus expressed TCRB transcripts were sequenced. Deep immunoSEQ sequencing was performed on naive, central memory and regulatory T cell samples, with an average of approximately 3.9 million total reads per sample. After sorted cells were lysed in RLT buffer, RNA was extracted with DNase-treated RNeasy Micro or Mini kits, with the choice depending on cell number. To prevent cross-contamination, each cell subset was processed individually, whereas patient and healthy donor samples were processed jointly. TCRB sequences were amplified from cDNA with the immunoSEQ multiplex PCR, producing 87-bp fragments spanning the CDR3 region. Amplicons were sequenced on the Illumina HiSeq platform. For the original study's pipeline: Synthetic template baselines were used to correct PCR bias computationally, reads within Hamming distance 2 were collapsed, and singletons that could not be merged were discarded. By aligning reads against IMGT, V, D and J genes, CDR3 length, and insertions or deletions at six rearrangement sites were assigned. Within each subset, clonotype counts were normalized to sorted cell number, and only after that were true diversity and Gini coefficients computed with the tcR R package. The overlap coefficient, calculated on TCRB nucleotide sequences, was used to measure repertoire sharing. As a proxy for the pre-selection repertoire, out-of-frame TCRB sequences from naive cells were analyzed. TCRdb stores this immuneACCESS table with in-frame sequences only. Part of the clones is absent; in the studies checked, under half of the shortfall reflects unresolved V genes, and no reason is known for the rest. Clone size and the V and J calls come from that table; the DNA yielded D and trimming. The sample table contains 200,000 to 300,000 clones; only one count was recorded for around 14% of them. About 0.027% of the sample rests with the top ten.

Each donor gave one peripheral blood draw, averaging roughly 100 mL, which was collected into heparinised tubes. Naive, central memory, regulatory and stem cell-like memory CD4+ T cells were sorted on a BD FACSAria II using a panel including CD45RO, CCR7, CD25, CD127, CD95 and CD27. All sorted populations exceeded 95% purity. PBMCs were isolated right away by Lymphoprep density gradient centrifugation and were stained directly, without culture. So that batch effects would be minimized, each experiment stained and sorted samples in pairs, pairing one healthy donor with one patient. The material sequenced was naive CD4+ T cells from blood. The sample's cell subset or site label is to be understood as: true naive CD4+ T cells. This receptor was identified in a woman between 40 and 50 years old in good health.

The CDR3 region reads CASSDFAGGLNTQYF. The DNA reads TGTGCTAGCAGCGATTTTGCAGGGGGCCTTAATACGCAGTATTTT. The rearrangement joined TRBV7-7 to TRBJ2-3, with TRBD1 identical over 8 junction bases. From a lookup of the germline V gene (reference sequence), CDR1 and CDR2 are SSHAT and FNYEAQ. The CDR3 goes from the cysteine to the phenylalanine over 15 residues. Only CDR3 DNA remains: 45 bases, in frame from the first base.